This T cell receptor beta chain stems from a study of memory CD4+ T cells and cytomegalovirus serostatus. Study as a whole: Of the healthy Belgian adults, fewer than 10 were CMV seropositive and about two dozen seronegative.

Clones were sequenced by immunoSEQ multiplex PCR, and TCRdb holds only the in-frame ones, with some missing. The sample lists over 45,000 clones; approximately 82% were seen once. Single viable CD3+CD4+CD8-CD45RO+ cells were sorted as the memory CD4+ T cells. CMV serostatus came from serum IgG against pp150, pp28, p38, p52. Sequencing used memory CD4+ T cells from blood. The source of this sequence is an adult in good health and CMV-seronegative. Some clones in this sample may be carry-over from other donors' samples.

CDR3 loop: CASTLAGRGTGELFF. The CDR3 bases are TGTGCCAGCACCTTAGCAGGCCGGGGCACCGGGGAGCTGTTTTTT. The rearrangement links TRBV28 to TRBJ2-2, with D perhaps TRBD2 (5 bases). CDR3 length: 15 residues. The germline gives CDR1 MDHEN, CDR2 SYDVKM. V shed 7 bases and J shed 4 bases, with 16 bases lying between them.